One sample yielded the 22 T cell receptor beta chains listed below, sequenced in a study of cytomegalovirus exposure and HLA in healthy donors. Primers included in the PCR were 60 Vbeta and 13 Jbeta primers. Measured with immunoSEQ multiplex PCR; TCRdb has only the in-frame clones, and not every one. The sample consists of under 200,000 clones, roughly 85% of them appearing once. The sample taken for sequencing was PBMCs. The receptors were gathered from a man aged 25-45 years in good health and CMV-seropositive.

In nucleotides, the CDR3 is TGTGCCAGCAGTGAGAATTACGGGACTGTCTACAATGAGCAGTTCTTC. It encodes CASSENYGTVYNEQFF. The chain employs TRBV2 and TRBJ2-1; D may be TRBD2 (6 bases). The V end lost 3 bases, the J end lost 3 bases, and 15 bases lay between the germline ends. CDR3 length: 16 amino acids. Germline values: CDR1 SNHLY, CDR2 FYNNEI.

The J gene is TRBJ1-5, the V gene TRBV27; 10 bases fit TRBD1. The junction had 6 bases not matched to a gene; V was cut back by 4 bases and J by 9 bases. The CDR3 has 14 amino acids. Germline assignment: CDR1 MNHEY and CDR2 SMNVEV (reference sequence). The CDR3 here is CASSSGQGFGPQHF. CDR3 nucleotides: TGTGCCAGCAGTTCGGGACAGGGGTTTGGGCCCCAGCATTTT.

The chain has TRBV7-8 and TRBJ2-7, with TRBD2 identical over 7 bases. This CDR3 is built from 16 residues. The V segment lost 5 bases and the J segment 2 bases; nucleotides outside the gene matches: 12. The V gene's germline CDR1 is SGHVS and CDR2 FQNEAQ. CDR3 DNA: TGTGCCAGCAGCGCGACTAGTGCTGGGGGGGCCTACGAGCAGTACGTC. Its translation is CASSATSAGGAYEQYV.

The V gene is TRBV20-1, the J gene TRBJ1-2; D not certain. The germline V and J ends were trimmed by 8 bases and 10 bases, with 8 bases remaining between them. The length of the CDR3 is 8 residues. Germline V CDR1 and CDR2: DFQATT, SNEGSKA (reference sequence). CDR3 coding DNA: TGCAGTCCCTTATCCTACACCTTC. Encoded protein: CSPLSYTF.

A single count supports this clone. The V and J genes are TRBV7-6 and TRBJ2-7, with 7 nucleotides matching TRBD2. The CDR3 is made up of 16 amino acids. Germline V lookup: CDR1 SGHVS, CDR2 FNYEAQ. V lost 4 bases and J lost 3; bases outside the gene matches: 12. The CDR3 sequence: CASSSSLAPGGYEQYF. In nucleotides, the CDR3 is TGTGCCAGCAGCTCATCCCTGGCCCCGGGGGGCTACGAGCAGTACTTC. The full variable domain, with the rest looked up from reference TRBV7-6 and TRBJ2-7, is GAGVSQSPRYKVTKRGQDVALRCDPISGHVSLYWYRQALGQGPEFLTYFNYEAQQDKSGLPNDRFSAERPEGSISTLTIQRTEQRDSAMYRCASSSSLAPGGYEQYFGPGTRLTVT.

Here the CDR3 reads CASSVFFPGGPDTQYF. The CDR3 coding sequence is TGTGCCAGTAGTGTTTTCTTTCCGGGAGGTCCAGATACGCAGTATTTT. J is TRBJ2-3 and V is TRBV19; the match to TRBD2 covers 7 bases. The CDR3 runs to 16 residues. Germline trimming cut 5 bases from V and 4 bases from J; bases unmatched to any gene: 12. The germline V gene has CDR1 LNHDA and CDR2 SQIVND (reference sequence).

This clone was seen just once. This chain connects TRBV7-9 to TRBJ1-5; no firm D call. CDR3 length: 16 residues. Trimming cost V 5 bases and J 4 bases, with 18 bases left between them. The germline CDR1 and CDR2 sequences are SEHNR and FQNEAQ (reference sequence). The CDR3 sequence: CASSPGNVGSNQPQHF. CDR3 nucleotide sequence: TGTGCCAGCAGCCCCGGTAATGTCGGGAGTAATCAGCCCCAGCATTTT.

CDR3 DNA: TGTGCCAGCAGTGAGAATGAGGGAGGCATGTTCTTC. It encodes CASSENEGGMFF. V usage is TRBV2 and J usage is TRBJ2-1, with D perhaps matching TRBD2 (6 bases). The CDR3 is 12 residues long. Germline lookup yields CDR1 SNHLY and CDR2 FYNNEI. Trimming removed 3 bases from V and 15 bases from J, with 15 bases in between.

This clone was picked up one time. The gene calls are TRBV27 and TRBJ2-3, with a possible D match to TRBD1 (5 bases). Germline V gene sequence: CDR1 MNHEY, CDR2 SMNVEV (reference sequence). Trimming shortened V by 0 bases and J by 1 base, and 8 bases separated the two germline ends. The CDR3 has 15 residues. The CDR3 protein is CASSLSTGGTDTQYF. CDR3 DNA: TGTGCCAGCAGTTTATCTACAGGAGGCACAGATACGCAGTATTTT.

V gene TRBV6-6 combines with J gene TRBJ1-1; 7 nucleotides align to TRBD1. The CDR3 extends over 16 amino acids. V lost 5 bases to trimming and J lost 4 bases; unmatched junction nucleotides: 13. Germline assignment: CDR1 MNHNY and CDR2 SVGAGI (reference sequence). CDR3 nucleotide sequence: TGTGCCAGCAGTACTCAGAGGATCAACAGGGGCACTGAAGCTTTCTTT. Protein: CASSTQRINRGTEAFF.

This chain connects TRBV5-4 to TRBJ2-1; no firm D call. This CDR3 region has 14 residues. Germline values: CDR1 SGHNT, CDR2 YYREEE (reference sequence). Trimming pared 4 bases from V and 6 bases from J, leaving 14 bases between. CDR3 region: CASSLTGASNEQFF. The CDR3 DNA reads as TGTGCCAGCAGCCTAACTGGAGCTTCCAATGAGCAGTTCTTC.

The genes are TRBV5-4 and TRBJ2-7, with 10 bases that match TRBD1. Germline V gene lookup returns CDR1 SGHNT and CDR2 YYREEE (reference sequence). The ends lost 3 bases at V and 4 bases at J; junction bases unmatched: 7. The CDR3 covers 15 residues. The CDR3 coding sequence is TGTGCCAGCAGCTGGGACAGGGGAGCGTCTTACGAGCAGTACGTC. This codes for CASSWDRGASYEQYV.

This clone is a singleton in its sample. The rearrangement joins TRBV5-4 to TRBJ1-1, with a weak D call TRBD1 (6 bases). Germline loops: CDR1 SGHNT, CDR2 YYREEE (reference sequence). Trimming shortened V by 4 bases and J by 2 bases, and 21 bases separated the two germline ends. The CDR3 sequence is 17 residues long. The CDR3 loop is CASSSFPGTFSNTEAFF. CDR3 DNA sequence: TGTGCCAGCAGCAGCTTTCCCGGGACATTTTCCAACACTGAAGCTTTCTTT.

The chain employs TRBV18 and TRBJ2-2; weak D call: TRBD1 (6 bases). Germline V gene sequence: CDR1 KGHSH, CDR2 LQKENI. The V gene lost 4 bases and the J gene lost 1 base, with 10 bases spanning the gap. There are 15 residues in the CDR3. Here the CDR3 DNA reads TGTGCCAGCTCACAAGGACAGCTGAACACCGGGGAGCTGTTTTTT. Its translation: CASSQGQLNTGELFF.

V is TRBV5-1 and J is TRBJ2-1; D gene uncertain. The V gene's germline CDR1 is SGHRS and CDR2 YFSETQ. With 1 base removed from V and 4 bases from J, the gap between germline ends came to 21 bases. There are 18 residues in the CDR3. In DNA form, the CDR3 reads TGCGCCAGCAGCTTGAATGGATATGACACCTCTCTTTACAATGAGCAGTTCTTC. Protein sequence: CASSLNGYDTSLYNEQFF.

The chain uses TRBV27 and TRBJ2-3, with D unresolved. Germline-derived CDR1 and CDR2 are MNHEY and SMNVEV (reference sequence). V shed 4 bases and J shed 6 bases, with 8 bases lying between them. The CDR3 consists of 12 residues. The CDR3 bases are TGTGCCAGCAGTTCAAATTTGGATACGCAGTATTTT. Its protein is CASSSNLDTQYF.

The J gene is TRBJ1-3, the V gene TRBV18, with 10 bases fitting TRBD1. In germline, CDR1 is KGHSH, CDR2 LQKENI. The junction had 2 bases not matched to a gene; V was cut back by 3 bases and J by 0 bases. The CDR3 has 16 residues. CDR3: CASSPRTGGSGNTIYF. CDR3 coding DNA: TGTGCCAGCTCACCCCGGACAGGGGGCTCTGGAAACACCATATATTTT. The full variable domain, with the rest looked up from reference TRBV18 and TRBJ1-3, is NAGVMQNPRHLVRRRGQEARLRCSPMKGHSHVYWYRQLPEEGLKFMVYLQKENIIDESGMPKERFSAEFPKEGPSILRIQQVVRGDSAAYFCASSPRTGGSGNTIYFGEGSWLTVV.

About this clone itself: An end of the junction differs from the germline gene, which may be a read error. V gene TRBV6-5 combines with J gene TRBJ1-5, with a weak D call TRBD1 (5 bases). The germline V gene has CDR1 MNHEY and CDR2 SVGAGI. The CDR3 length is 14 residues. CDR3 amino acids: CAISKGEGNQPQHF. In nucleotides, the CDR3 is TGTGCCATCAGTAAAGGGGAGGGAAATCAGCCCCAGCATTTT.

The V call is TRBV4-2, the J call TRBJ2-2; D unresolved. V shed 1 base and J shed 1 base, with 4 bases lying between them. This CDR3 region has 14 residues. Germline V gives CDR1 LGHNA, CDR2 YNFKEQ. CDR3 sequence: CASSQAGNTGELFF. Here the CDR3 DNA reads TGTGCCAGCAGCCAAGCCGGGAACACCGGGGAGCTGTTTTTT.

V usage is TRBV10-1 and J usage is TRBJ1-5; 10 positions agree with TRBD1. The CDR3 length is 13 residues. J was trimmed by 6 bases and V by 8 bases; bases with no gene match: 4. Germline CDR1 is WNHNN and CDR2 is SYGVQD (reference sequence). The CDR3 DNA follows: TGCGCCAGCGCGGGACAGGGGATTCAGCCCCAGCATTTT. Its protein is CASAGQGIQPQHF.

This chain uses TRBV6-1 with TRBJ2-2; TRBD2 is a possible D gene (5 bases). This CDR3 is built from 16 residues. V shed 1 base and J shed 9 bases, with 18 bases lying between them. Germline assignment: CDR1 MNHNS and CDR2 SASEGT. Written as DNA, the CDR3 is TGTGCCAGCAGTGAAGTGGGGAGCTTCCGATATCGGGAGCTGTTTTTT. Translation: CASSEVGSFRYRELFF.

The rearrangement uses TRBV6-6 and TRBJ1-2, with D hard to call. V lost 7 bases to trimming and J lost 3 bases, with 12 bases between them. The CDR3 spans 13 residues. Germline V gene sequence: CDR1 MNHNY, CDR2 SVGAGI (reference sequence). The CDR3 protein is CASNQHMDYGYTF. The CDR3 DNA reads as TGTGCCAGCAATCAACACATGGACTATGGCTACACCTTC.